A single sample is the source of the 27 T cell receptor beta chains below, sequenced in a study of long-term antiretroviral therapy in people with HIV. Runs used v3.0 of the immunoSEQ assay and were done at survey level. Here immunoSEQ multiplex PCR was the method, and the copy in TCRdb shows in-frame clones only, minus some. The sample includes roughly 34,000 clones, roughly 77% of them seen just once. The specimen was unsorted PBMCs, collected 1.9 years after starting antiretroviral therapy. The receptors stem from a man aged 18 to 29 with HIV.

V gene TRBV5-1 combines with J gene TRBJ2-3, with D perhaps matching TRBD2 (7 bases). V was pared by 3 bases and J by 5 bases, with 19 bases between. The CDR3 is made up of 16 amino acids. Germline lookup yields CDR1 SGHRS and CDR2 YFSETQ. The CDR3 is CASSYEGGGRGDTQYF. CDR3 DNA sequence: TGCGCCAGCAGCTACGAGGGGGGGGGCCGGGGAGATACGCAGTATTTT.

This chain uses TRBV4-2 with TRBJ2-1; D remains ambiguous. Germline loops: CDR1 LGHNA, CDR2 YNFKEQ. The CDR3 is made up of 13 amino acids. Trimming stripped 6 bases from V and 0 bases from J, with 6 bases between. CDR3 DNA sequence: TGTGCCAGCAGTGGCAGCTCCTACAATGAGCAGTTCTTC. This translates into CASSGSSYNEQFF.

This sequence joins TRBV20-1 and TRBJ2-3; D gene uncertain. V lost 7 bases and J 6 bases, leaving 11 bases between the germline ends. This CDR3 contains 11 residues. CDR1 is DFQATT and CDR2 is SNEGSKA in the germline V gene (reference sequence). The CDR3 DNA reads TGCAGTGGGACGTTCGACGATACGCAGTATTTT. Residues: CSGTFDDTQYF.

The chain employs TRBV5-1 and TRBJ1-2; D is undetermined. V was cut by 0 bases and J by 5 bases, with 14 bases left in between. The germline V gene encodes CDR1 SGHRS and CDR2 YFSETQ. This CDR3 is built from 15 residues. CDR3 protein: CASSLEVGGIYGYTF. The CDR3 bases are TGCGCCAGCAGCTTGGAGGTAGGAGGCATTTATGGCTACACCTTC. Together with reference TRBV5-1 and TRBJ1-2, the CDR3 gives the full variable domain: KAGVTQTPRYLIKTRGQQVTLSCSPISGHRSVSWYQQTPGQGLQFLFEYFSETQRNKGNFPGRFSGRQFSNSRSEMNVSTLELGDSALYLCASSLEVGGIYGYTFGSGTRLTVV.

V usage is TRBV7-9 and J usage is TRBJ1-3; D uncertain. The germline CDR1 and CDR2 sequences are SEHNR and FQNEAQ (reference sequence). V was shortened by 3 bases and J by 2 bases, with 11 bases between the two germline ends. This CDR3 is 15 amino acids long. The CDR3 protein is CASSLPRRAGNTIYF. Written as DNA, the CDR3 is TGTGCCAGCAGCTTGCCCCGAAGGGCTGGAAACACCATATATTTT.

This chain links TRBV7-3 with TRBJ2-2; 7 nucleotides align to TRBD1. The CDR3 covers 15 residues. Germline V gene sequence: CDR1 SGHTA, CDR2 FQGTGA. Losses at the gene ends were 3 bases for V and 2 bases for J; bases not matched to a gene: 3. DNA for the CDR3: TGTGCCAGCAGCTTTGACAGGGCCAACACCGGGGAGCTGTTTTTT. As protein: CASSFDRANTGELFF.

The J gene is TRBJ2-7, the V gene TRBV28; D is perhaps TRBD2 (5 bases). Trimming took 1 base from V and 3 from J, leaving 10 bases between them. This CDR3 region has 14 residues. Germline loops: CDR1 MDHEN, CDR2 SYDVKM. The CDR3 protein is CASSLSAGFYEQYV. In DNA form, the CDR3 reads TGTGCCAGCAGTTTATCGGCGGGTTTCTACGAGCAGTACGTC.

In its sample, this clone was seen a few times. The CDR3 spells CASSEIDTTDTQYF. The CDR3 DNA follows: TGTGCCAGCAGTGAAATTGACACCACAGATACGCAGTATTTT. The V and J genes are TRBV2 and TRBJ2-3; no firm D call. Deletions cut 2 bases from V and 2 bases from J, with 8 bases between. This CDR3 region has 14 residues. CDR1 SNHLY and CDR2 FYNNEI come from the germline V gene. The whole variable domain, filled in from reference TRBV2 and TRBJ2-3, reads EPEVTQTPSHQVTQMGQEVILRCVPISNHLYFYWYRQILGQKVEFLVSFYNNEISEKSEIFDDQFSVERPDGSNFTLKIRSTKLEDSAMYFCASSEIDTTDTQYFGPGTRLTVL.

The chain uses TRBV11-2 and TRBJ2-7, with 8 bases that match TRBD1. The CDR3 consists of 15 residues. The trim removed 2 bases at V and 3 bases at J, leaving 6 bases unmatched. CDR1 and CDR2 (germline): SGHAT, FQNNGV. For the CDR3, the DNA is TGTGCCAGCAGCTTAAGGGCAGGGGGCAACTACGAGCAGTACTTC. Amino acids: CASSLRAGGNYEQYF.

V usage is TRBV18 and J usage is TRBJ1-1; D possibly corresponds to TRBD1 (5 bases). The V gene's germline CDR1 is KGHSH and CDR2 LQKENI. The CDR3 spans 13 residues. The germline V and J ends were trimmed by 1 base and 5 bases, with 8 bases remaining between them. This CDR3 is CASSPLRETEAFF. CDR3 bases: TGTGCCAGCTCACCACTCAGGGAGACTGAAGCTTTCTTT.

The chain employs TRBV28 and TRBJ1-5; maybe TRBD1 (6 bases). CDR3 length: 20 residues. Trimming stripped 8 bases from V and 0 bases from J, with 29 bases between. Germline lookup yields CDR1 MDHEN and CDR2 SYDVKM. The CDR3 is CASWPIAGTLGTNSNQPQHF. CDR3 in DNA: TGTGCCAGCTGGCCTATCGCCGGGACACTTGGCACAAATAGCAATCAGCCCCAGCATTTT.

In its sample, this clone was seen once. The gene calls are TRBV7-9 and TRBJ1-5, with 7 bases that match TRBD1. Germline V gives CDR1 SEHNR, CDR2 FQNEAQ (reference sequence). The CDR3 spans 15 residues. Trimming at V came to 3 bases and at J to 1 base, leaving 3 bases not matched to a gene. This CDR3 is CASSFGTVSNQPQHF. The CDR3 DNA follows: TGTGCCAGCAGCTTCGGGACAGTGAGCAATCAGCCCCAGCATTTT.

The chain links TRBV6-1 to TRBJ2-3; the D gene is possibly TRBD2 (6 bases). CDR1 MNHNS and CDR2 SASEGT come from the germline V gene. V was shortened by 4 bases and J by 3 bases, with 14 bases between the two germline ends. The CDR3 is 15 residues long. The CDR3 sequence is CASSGGRDFTDTQYF. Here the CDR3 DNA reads TGTGCCAGCAGTGGAGGACGGGACTTTACAGATACGCAGTATTTT.

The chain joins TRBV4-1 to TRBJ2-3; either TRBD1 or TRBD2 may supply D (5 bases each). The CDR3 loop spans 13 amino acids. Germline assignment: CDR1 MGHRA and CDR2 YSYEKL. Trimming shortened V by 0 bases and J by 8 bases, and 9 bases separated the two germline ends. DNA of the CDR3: TGCGCCAGCAGCCAAGATTCCGGGGCTACGCAGTATTTT. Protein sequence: CASSQDSGATQYF.

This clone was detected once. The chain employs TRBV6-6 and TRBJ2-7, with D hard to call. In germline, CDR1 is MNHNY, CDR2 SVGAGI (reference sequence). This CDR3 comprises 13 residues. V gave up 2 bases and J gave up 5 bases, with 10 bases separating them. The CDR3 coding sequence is TGTGCCAGCAGTTACCTACCTTTCGACGAGCAGTACTTC. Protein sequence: CASSYLPFDEQYF.

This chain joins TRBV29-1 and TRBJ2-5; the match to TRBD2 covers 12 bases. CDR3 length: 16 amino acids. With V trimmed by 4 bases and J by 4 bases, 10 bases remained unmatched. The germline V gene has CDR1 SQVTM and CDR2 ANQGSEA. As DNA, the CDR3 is TGCAGCGTTGTTTCTAGCGGGGGGGCCGCGGGAGAGACCCAGTACTTC. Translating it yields CSVVSSGGAAGETQYF.

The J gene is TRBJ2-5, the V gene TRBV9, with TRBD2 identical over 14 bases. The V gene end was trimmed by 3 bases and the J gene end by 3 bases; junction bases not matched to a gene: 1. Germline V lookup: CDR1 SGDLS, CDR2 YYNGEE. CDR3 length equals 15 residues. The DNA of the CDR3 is TGTGCCAGCAGCGGGGGACTAGCGGGGGAAGAGACCCAGTACTTC. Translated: CASSGGLAGEETQYF.

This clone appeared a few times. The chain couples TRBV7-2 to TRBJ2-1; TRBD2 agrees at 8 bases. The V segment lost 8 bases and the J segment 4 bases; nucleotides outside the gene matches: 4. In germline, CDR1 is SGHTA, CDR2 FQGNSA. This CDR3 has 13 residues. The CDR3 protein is CASGTRGYNEQFF. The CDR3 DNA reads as TGTGCCAGCGGGACTAGAGGATACAATGAGCAGTTCTTC.

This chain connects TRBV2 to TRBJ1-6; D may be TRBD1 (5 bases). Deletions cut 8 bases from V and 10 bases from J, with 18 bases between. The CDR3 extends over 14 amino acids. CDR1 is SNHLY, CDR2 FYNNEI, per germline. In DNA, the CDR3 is TGTGCCAGCGCCGAGGAGGGGCCGGAGTCACCCCTCCACTTT. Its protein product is CASAEEGPESPLHF.

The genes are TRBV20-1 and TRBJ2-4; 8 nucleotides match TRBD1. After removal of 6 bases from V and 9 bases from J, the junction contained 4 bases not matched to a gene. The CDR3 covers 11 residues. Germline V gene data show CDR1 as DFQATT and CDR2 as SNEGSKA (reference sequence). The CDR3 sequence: CSAVDRVIQYF. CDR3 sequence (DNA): TGCAGTGCCGTGGACAGGGTCATTCAGTACTTC.

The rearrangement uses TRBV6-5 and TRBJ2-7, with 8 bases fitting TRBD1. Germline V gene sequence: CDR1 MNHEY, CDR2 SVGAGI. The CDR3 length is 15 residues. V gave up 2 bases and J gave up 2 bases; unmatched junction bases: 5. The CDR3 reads CASSYSRQGTYEQYV. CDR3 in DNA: TGTGCCAGCAGTTACAGCCGACAGGGGACCTACGAGCAGTACGTC.

As DNA, the CDR3 is TGTGCCAGTAGTATATGGAAGCGGGGGGGCGATACGCAGTATTTT. Its protein is CASSIWKRGGDTQYF. The gene calls are TRBV19 and TRBJ2-3, with 10 bases aligning to TRBD2. Germline CDR1 is LNHDA and CDR2 is SQIVND (reference sequence). The CDR3 totals 15 residues. V lost 2 bases and J lost 6; bases outside the gene matches: 5.

CDR3 residues: CASSRLGTEYTDTQYF. The CDR3 bases are TGCGCCAGCAGCCGCCTAGGAACTGAATACACAGATACGCAGTATTTT. The chain has TRBV5-1 and TRBJ2-3; D gene unclear. The CDR3 loop spans 16 amino acids. Germline assignment: CDR1 SGHRS and CDR2 YFSETQ. Trimming pared 4 bases from V and 2 bases from J, leaving 17 bases between.

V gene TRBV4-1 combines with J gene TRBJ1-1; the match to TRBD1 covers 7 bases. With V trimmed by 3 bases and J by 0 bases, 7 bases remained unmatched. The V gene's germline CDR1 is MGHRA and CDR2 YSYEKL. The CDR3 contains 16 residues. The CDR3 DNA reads TGCGCCAGCAGCCAGATGGGACAGCCAATGAACACTGAAGCTTTCTTT. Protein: CASSQMGQPMNTEAFF.

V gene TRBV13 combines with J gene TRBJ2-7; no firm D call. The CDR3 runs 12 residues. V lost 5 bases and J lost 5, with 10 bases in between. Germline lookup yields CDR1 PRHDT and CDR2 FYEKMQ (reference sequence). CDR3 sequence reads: CASSVTLNEQYF. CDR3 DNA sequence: TGTGCCAGCAGCGTTACTCTGAACGAGCAGTACTTC.

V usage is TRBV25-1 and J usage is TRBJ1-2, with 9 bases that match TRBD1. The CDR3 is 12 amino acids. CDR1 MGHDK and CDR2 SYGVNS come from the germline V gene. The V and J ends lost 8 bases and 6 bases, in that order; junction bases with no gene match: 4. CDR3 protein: CASGGTGHGYTF. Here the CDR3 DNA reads TGTGCCAGCGGAGGGACAGGGCATGGCTACACCTTC.

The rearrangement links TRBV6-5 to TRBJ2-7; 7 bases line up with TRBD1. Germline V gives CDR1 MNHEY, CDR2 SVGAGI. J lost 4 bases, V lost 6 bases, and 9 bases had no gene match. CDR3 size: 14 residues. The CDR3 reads CASRARDREYEQYF. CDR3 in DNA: TGTGCCAGCAGAGCCCGGGACAGAGAGTACGAGCAGTACTTC.